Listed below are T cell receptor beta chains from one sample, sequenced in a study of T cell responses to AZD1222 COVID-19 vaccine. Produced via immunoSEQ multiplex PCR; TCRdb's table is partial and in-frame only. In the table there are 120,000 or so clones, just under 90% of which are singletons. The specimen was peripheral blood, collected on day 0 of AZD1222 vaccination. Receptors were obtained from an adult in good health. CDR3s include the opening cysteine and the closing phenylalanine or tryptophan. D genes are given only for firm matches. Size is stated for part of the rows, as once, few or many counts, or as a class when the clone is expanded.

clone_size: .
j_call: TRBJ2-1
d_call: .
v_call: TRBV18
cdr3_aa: CASSPPSKGVYEQFF
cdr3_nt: TGTGCCAGCTCACCACCGTCAAAGGGTGTGTATGAGCAGTTCTTC

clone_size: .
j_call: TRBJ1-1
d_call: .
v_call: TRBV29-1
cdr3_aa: CSALRGTAEAFF
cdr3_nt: TGCAGCGCCCTGAGAGGGACCGCTGAAGCTTTCTTT

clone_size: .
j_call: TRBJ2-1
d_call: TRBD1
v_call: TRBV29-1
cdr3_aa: CSVDRGSYNEQFF
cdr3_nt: TGCAGCGTTGACAGGGGGTCCTACAATGAGCAGTTCTTC

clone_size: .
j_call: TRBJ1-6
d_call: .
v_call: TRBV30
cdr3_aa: CAWSATAFYNSPLHF
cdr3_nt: TGTGCCTGGAGCGCCACAGCCTTCTATAATTCACCCCTCCACTTT

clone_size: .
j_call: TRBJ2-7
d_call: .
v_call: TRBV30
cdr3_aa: CAWSADPTGQYF
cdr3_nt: TGTGCCTGGAGTGCTGACCCAACGGGGCAGTACTTC

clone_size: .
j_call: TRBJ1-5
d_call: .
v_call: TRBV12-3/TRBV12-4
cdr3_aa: CASSLAGANQHF
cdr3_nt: TGTGCCAGCAGTTTAGCGGGAGCCAACCAGCATTTT

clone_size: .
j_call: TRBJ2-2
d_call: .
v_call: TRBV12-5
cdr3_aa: CASGLGNTGELFF
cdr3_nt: TGTGCTAGTGGCCTCGGGAACACCGGGGAGCTGTTTTTT

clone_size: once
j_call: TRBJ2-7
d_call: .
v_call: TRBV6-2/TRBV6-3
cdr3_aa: CASSFSGTYEQYF
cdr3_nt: TGTGCCAGCAGTTTTAGCGGCACATACGAGCAGTACTTC

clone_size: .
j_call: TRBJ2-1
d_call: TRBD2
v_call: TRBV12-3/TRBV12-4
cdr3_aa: CASSLTSGQFF
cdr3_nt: TGTGCCAGCAGTTTAACTAGCGGACAGTTCTTC

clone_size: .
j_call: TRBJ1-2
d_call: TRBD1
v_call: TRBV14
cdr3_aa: CASSPTAGGDYLYGYTF
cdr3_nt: TGTGCCAGCAGCCCTACGGCAGGGGGCGATTACCTCTATGGCTACACCTTC

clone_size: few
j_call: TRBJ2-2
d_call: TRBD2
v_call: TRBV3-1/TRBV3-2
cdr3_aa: CASSLPPGLAGGYGTGELFF
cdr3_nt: TGTGCCAGCAGCCTTCCTCCGGGACTAGCGGGAGGGTACGGCACCGGGGAGCTGTTTTTT

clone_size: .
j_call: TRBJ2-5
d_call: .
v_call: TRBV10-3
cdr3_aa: CATAEETQYF
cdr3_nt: TGTGCCACAGCCGAAGAGACCCAGTACTTC

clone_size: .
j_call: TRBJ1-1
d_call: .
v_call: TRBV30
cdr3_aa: CAWSRNTEAFF
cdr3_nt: TGTGCCTGGAGCAGGAACACTGAAGCTTTCTTT

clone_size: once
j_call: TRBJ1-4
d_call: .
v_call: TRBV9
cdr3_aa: CASSARQNTNEKLFF
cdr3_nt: TGTGCCAGCAGCGCCAGGCAAAATACTAATGAAAAACTGTTTTTT

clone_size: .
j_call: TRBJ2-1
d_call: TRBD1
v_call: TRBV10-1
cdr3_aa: CASSDPGTGGNEQFF
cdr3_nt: TGCGCCAGCAGTGATCCCGGGACAGGGGGGAATGAGCAGTTCTTC

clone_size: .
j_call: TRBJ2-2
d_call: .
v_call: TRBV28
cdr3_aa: CASSRGQNTGELFF
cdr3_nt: TGTGCCAGCAGCCGGGGACAGAACACCGGGGAGCTGTTTTTT

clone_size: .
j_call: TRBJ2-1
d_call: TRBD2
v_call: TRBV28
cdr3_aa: CASSPRAGTSGGDNEQFF
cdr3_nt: TGTGCCAGCAGTCCCAGGGCCGGGACTAGCGGGGGCGACAATGAGCAGTTCTTC

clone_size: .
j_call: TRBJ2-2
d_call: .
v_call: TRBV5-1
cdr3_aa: CASSSTGFTGELFF
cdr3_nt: TGCGCCAGCAGCTCCACAGGGTTCACCGGGGAGCTGTTTTTT

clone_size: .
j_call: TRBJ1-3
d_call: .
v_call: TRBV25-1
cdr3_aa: CASKKVAGNTIYF
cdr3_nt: TGTGCCAGCAAGAAGGTAGCTGGAAACACCATATATTTT

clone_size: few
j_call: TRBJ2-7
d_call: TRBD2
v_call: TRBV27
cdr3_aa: CASSDLAGEFYEQYF
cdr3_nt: TGTGCCAGCAGTGACCTAGCGGGGGAGTTCTACGAGCAGTACTTC